Listed here are 19 T cell receptor beta chains from one sample, sequenced in a study of metastatic and nonmetastatic thyroid tumors. All patients were treatment-naive before thyroid surgery. TCRdb reprocessed the PCR reads via MiXCR. The table lists about 11,000 clones, about 31% of them singletons, with around 17% in the top ten. Sequencing was done on a sample of tumor tissue. The source is a female donor with papillary thyroid cancer or a benign thyroid nodule (not recorded which). Some clones in this sample may be carry-over from other donors' samples.

This sequence joins TRBV6-6 and TRBJ2-7, with TRBD1 matching over 9 bases. With V trimmed by 2 bases and J by 2 bases, 1 base remained unmatched. Germline V gene lookup returns CDR1 MNHNY and CDR2 SVGAGI (reference sequence). CDR3 length: 14 amino acids. The CDR3 coding sequence is TGTGCCAGCAGTTACGGACAGGGGCCCTACGAGCAGTACTTC. Amino acid sequence: CASSYGQGPYEQYF.

This sequence joins TRBV4-2 and TRBJ2-2, with 8 bases fitting TRBD1. With 4 bases clipped from V and 5 bases from J, the junction kept 9 bases outside the gene matches. Per germline, CDR1 LGHNA and CDR2 YNFKEQ. The CDR3 has 16 residues. The CDR3 loop reads CASSRETGDGTGELFF. In DNA, the CDR3 is TGTGCCAGCAGCCGAGAGACAGGGGATGGAACCGGGGAGCTGTTTTTT.

At least ten counts were recorded for this clone. The chain is built from TRBV5-6 and TRBJ2-1; 9 nucleotides match TRBD2. The CDR3 covers 16 residues. Trimming took 1 base from V and 4 from J; bases not matched to a gene: 6. Germline lookup yields CDR1 SGHDT and CDR2 YYEEEE. The CDR3 here is CASSLTSGSLYNEQFF. CDR3 nucleotides: TGTGCCAGCAGCTTGACTAGCGGGTCATTATACAATGAGCAGTTCTTC.

This clone is medium-sized (0.01 to 0.1%) by share. The V and J genes are TRBV27 and TRBJ1-6; D is ambiguous. Trimming pared 5 bases from V and 7 bases from J, leaving 15 bases between. The germline V gene has CDR1 MNHEY and CDR2 SMNVEV (reference sequence). The CDR3 extends over 15 amino acids. The CDR3 region is CASSLHLGRNSPLHF. The CDR3 coding sequence is TGTGCCAGCAGTCTGCACCTTGGGCGGAATTCACCCCTCCACTTT.

The genes are TRBV30 and TRBJ1-3; D possibly corresponds to TRBD1 (6 bases). Per the germline V gene, CDR1 is GTSNPN and CDR2 is SVGIG (reference sequence). The V gene lost 3 bases and the J gene lost 4 bases, with 16 bases spanning the gap. This CDR3 comprises 15 residues. The DNA for the CDR3 is TGTGCCTGGAGGGCCACAGGGAATATAGGAAACACCATATATTTT. Its translation is CAWRATGNIGNTIYF. Supplemented by reference TRBV30 and TRBJ1-3, the full variable domain reads SQTIHQWPATLVQPVGSPLSLECTVEGTSNPNLYWYRQAAGRGLQLLFYSVGIGQISSEVPQNLSASRPQDRQFILSSKKLLLSDSGFYLCAWRATGNIGNTIYFGEGSWLTVV.

This clone was observed a handful of times. The chain employs TRBV2 and TRBJ2-2; D perhaps matches TRBD1 (5 bases). Germline V gene lookup returns CDR1 SNHLY and CDR2 FYNNEI. This CDR3 contains 14 residues. V gave up 6 bases and J gave up 0 bases, with 8 bases separating them. The CDR3 region is CASRGATNTGELFF. The CDR3 coding sequence is TGTGCCAGCAGAGGGGCGACGAACACCGGGGAGCTGTTTTTT.

The chain combines TRBV24-1 with TRBJ1-5; TRBD1 matches at 12 bases. Germline CDR1 and CDR2: KGHDR and SFDVKD. The CDR3 is 16 amino acids. With V trimmed by 5 bases and J by 5 bases, 6 bases remained unmatched. The CDR3 region is CATSGGTGGADQPQHF. In DNA form, the CDR3 reads TGTGCCACCAGTGGGGGGACAGGGGGCGCCGATCAGCCCCAGCATTTT.

This clone was seen only a few times. The chain links TRBV3-1 to TRBJ1-1; a weak D match, TRBD1 (5 bases). This CDR3 is built from 13 residues. Germline V lookup: CDR1 LGHDT, CDR2 YNNKEL (reference sequence). The V end lost 4 bases, the J end lost 3 bases, and 9 bases lay between the germline ends. CDR3 loop: CASSPWGDTEAFF. CDR3 nucleotides: TGTGCCAGCAGCCCGTGGGGGGACACTGAAGCTTTCTTT.

This clone showed up just a few times. The rearrangement uses TRBV7-2 and TRBJ2-5; D ambiguous. The length of the CDR3 is 12 residues. V was shortened by 1 base and J by 7 bases, with 7 bases between the two germline ends. The germline gives CDR1 SGHTA, CDR2 FQGNSA. This chain's CDR3 is CASSLVDVTQYF. Written as DNA, the CDR3 is TGTGCCAGCAGCTTAGTGGATGTGACCCAGTACTTC.

This clone has a handful of counts. This rearrangement joins TRBV20-1 to TRBJ2-3; 7 bases are shared with TRBD1. V dropped 5 bases and J dropped 0; count of bases not matched to a gene: 8. The length of the CDR3 is 15 residues. Germline V gives CDR1 DFQATT, CDR2 SNEGSKA (reference sequence). The CDR3 sequence is CSASDRKKSTDTQYF. CDR3 DNA: TGCAGTGCTTCGGACAGGAAAAAAAGCACAGATACGCAGTATTTT.

This clone has more than one count but fewer than ten. The chain is built from TRBV7-2 and TRBJ2-7; no reliable D call. Germline values: CDR1 SGHTA, CDR2 FQGNSA. V was cut by 1 base and J by 6 bases, with 10 bases left in between. The CDR3 runs 13 residues. The CDR3 nucleotides read TGTGCCAGCAGCTTAGGCCCGTCCGGCGAGCAGTACTTC. Translated, it gives CASSLGPSGEQYF.

This clone was counted between two and nine times. This chain connects TRBV6-2 or TRBV6-3 to TRBJ1-5; 7 bases fit TRBD1. Losses at the gene ends were 0 bases for V and 9 bases for J; bases not matched to a gene: 8. CDR3 length: 15 residues. Per the germline V gene, CDR1 is MNHEY and CDR2 is SVGEGT. The CDR3 region is CASSYSAGGSGPQHF. The CDR3 DNA is TGTGCCAGCAGTTACTCGGCAGGGGGATCCGGGCCCCAGCATTTT.

This rearrangement joins TRBV19 to TRBJ2-7; 11 nucleotides agree with TRBD2. The CDR3 extends over 13 amino acids. Germline-derived CDR1 and CDR2 are LNHDA and SQIVND (reference sequence). The V segment lost 4 bases and the J segment 5 bases; nucleotides outside the gene matches: 1. CDR3 protein: CASSRGLADEQYF. In DNA form, the CDR3 reads TGTGCCAGTAGTAGGGGACTAGCGGACGAGCAGTACTTC.

The CDR3 loop reads CASSGLAGGLDEQFF. The CDR3 bases are TGCGCCAGCAGCGGGTTAGCGGGGGGGTTGGATGAGCAGTTCTTC. The chain couples TRBV4-1 to TRBJ2-1; 11 bases fit TRBD2. Germline-derived CDR1 and CDR2 are MGHRA and YSYEKL. V lost 5 bases, J lost 8 bases, and 8 bases stayed unmatched. The CDR3 has 15 residues.

In its sample, this clone was seen many times. CDR3 DNA: TGTGCCACCAGCCAGACAGGCAATCACTATGGCTACACCTTC. Amino acid sequence: CATSQTGNHYGYTF. The J gene is TRBJ1-2, the V gene TRBV24-1; tentative D call: TRBD1 (6 bases). Trimming cost V 7 bases and J 3 bases, with 14 bases left between them. The CDR3 is 14 amino acids. CDR1 and CDR2 (germline): KGHDR, SFDVKD.

This clone was seen at least ten times. The chain joins TRBV19 to TRBJ1-1; D is possibly TRBD1 (6 bases). Germline V lookup: CDR1 LNHDA, CDR2 SQIVND (reference sequence). The V and J ends lost 10 bases and 4 bases respectively, with 16 bases between them. The length of the CDR3 is 13 residues. The CDR3 nucleotides read TGTGCCACCCTGGAGGGGGGCTTCACTGAAGCTTTCTTT. Translation gives CATLEGGFTEAFF.

By share, this clone ranks as medium-sized. The chain employs TRBV7-2 and TRBJ1-5, with D tentatively TRBD1 (6 bases). CDR1 and CDR2 (germline): SGHTA, FQGNSA. V lost 1 base to trimming and J lost 5 bases, with 12 bases between them. The length of the CDR3 is 15 residues. CDR3 region: CASSLGPGGHQPQHF. CDR3 DNA: TGTGCCAGCAGCTTAGGACCGGGGGGCCATCAGCCCCAGCATTTT.

J is TRBJ2-1 and V is TRBV6-5; 13 bases map to TRBD2. The CDR3 consists of 18 residues. The ends lost 1 base at V and 9 bases at J; junction bases unmatched: 12. CDR1 is MNHEY and CDR2 is SVGAGI in the germline V gene. The CDR3 spells CASSYWGTSGAPRGEQFF. The CDR3 DNA reads as TGTGCCAGCAGTTACTGGGGGACTAGCGGGGCCCCCCGAGGTGAGCAGTTCTTC.

This clone was recorded at least ten times. A much larger clonotype is one base distant, so this may be a read error. The chain combines TRBV3-1 with TRBJ2-5, with TRBD2 matching 9 bases. The junction had 19 bases not matched to a gene; V was cut back by 7 bases and J by 7 bases. CDR1 LGHDT and CDR2 YNNKEL come from the germline V gene (reference sequence). CDR3 size: 17 residues. The CDR3 sequence is CASIHEGGLAHRGTQYF. The CDR3 DNA follows: TGTGCCAGCATCCACGAAGGGGGACTAGCCCACCGGGGGACCCAGTACTTC.